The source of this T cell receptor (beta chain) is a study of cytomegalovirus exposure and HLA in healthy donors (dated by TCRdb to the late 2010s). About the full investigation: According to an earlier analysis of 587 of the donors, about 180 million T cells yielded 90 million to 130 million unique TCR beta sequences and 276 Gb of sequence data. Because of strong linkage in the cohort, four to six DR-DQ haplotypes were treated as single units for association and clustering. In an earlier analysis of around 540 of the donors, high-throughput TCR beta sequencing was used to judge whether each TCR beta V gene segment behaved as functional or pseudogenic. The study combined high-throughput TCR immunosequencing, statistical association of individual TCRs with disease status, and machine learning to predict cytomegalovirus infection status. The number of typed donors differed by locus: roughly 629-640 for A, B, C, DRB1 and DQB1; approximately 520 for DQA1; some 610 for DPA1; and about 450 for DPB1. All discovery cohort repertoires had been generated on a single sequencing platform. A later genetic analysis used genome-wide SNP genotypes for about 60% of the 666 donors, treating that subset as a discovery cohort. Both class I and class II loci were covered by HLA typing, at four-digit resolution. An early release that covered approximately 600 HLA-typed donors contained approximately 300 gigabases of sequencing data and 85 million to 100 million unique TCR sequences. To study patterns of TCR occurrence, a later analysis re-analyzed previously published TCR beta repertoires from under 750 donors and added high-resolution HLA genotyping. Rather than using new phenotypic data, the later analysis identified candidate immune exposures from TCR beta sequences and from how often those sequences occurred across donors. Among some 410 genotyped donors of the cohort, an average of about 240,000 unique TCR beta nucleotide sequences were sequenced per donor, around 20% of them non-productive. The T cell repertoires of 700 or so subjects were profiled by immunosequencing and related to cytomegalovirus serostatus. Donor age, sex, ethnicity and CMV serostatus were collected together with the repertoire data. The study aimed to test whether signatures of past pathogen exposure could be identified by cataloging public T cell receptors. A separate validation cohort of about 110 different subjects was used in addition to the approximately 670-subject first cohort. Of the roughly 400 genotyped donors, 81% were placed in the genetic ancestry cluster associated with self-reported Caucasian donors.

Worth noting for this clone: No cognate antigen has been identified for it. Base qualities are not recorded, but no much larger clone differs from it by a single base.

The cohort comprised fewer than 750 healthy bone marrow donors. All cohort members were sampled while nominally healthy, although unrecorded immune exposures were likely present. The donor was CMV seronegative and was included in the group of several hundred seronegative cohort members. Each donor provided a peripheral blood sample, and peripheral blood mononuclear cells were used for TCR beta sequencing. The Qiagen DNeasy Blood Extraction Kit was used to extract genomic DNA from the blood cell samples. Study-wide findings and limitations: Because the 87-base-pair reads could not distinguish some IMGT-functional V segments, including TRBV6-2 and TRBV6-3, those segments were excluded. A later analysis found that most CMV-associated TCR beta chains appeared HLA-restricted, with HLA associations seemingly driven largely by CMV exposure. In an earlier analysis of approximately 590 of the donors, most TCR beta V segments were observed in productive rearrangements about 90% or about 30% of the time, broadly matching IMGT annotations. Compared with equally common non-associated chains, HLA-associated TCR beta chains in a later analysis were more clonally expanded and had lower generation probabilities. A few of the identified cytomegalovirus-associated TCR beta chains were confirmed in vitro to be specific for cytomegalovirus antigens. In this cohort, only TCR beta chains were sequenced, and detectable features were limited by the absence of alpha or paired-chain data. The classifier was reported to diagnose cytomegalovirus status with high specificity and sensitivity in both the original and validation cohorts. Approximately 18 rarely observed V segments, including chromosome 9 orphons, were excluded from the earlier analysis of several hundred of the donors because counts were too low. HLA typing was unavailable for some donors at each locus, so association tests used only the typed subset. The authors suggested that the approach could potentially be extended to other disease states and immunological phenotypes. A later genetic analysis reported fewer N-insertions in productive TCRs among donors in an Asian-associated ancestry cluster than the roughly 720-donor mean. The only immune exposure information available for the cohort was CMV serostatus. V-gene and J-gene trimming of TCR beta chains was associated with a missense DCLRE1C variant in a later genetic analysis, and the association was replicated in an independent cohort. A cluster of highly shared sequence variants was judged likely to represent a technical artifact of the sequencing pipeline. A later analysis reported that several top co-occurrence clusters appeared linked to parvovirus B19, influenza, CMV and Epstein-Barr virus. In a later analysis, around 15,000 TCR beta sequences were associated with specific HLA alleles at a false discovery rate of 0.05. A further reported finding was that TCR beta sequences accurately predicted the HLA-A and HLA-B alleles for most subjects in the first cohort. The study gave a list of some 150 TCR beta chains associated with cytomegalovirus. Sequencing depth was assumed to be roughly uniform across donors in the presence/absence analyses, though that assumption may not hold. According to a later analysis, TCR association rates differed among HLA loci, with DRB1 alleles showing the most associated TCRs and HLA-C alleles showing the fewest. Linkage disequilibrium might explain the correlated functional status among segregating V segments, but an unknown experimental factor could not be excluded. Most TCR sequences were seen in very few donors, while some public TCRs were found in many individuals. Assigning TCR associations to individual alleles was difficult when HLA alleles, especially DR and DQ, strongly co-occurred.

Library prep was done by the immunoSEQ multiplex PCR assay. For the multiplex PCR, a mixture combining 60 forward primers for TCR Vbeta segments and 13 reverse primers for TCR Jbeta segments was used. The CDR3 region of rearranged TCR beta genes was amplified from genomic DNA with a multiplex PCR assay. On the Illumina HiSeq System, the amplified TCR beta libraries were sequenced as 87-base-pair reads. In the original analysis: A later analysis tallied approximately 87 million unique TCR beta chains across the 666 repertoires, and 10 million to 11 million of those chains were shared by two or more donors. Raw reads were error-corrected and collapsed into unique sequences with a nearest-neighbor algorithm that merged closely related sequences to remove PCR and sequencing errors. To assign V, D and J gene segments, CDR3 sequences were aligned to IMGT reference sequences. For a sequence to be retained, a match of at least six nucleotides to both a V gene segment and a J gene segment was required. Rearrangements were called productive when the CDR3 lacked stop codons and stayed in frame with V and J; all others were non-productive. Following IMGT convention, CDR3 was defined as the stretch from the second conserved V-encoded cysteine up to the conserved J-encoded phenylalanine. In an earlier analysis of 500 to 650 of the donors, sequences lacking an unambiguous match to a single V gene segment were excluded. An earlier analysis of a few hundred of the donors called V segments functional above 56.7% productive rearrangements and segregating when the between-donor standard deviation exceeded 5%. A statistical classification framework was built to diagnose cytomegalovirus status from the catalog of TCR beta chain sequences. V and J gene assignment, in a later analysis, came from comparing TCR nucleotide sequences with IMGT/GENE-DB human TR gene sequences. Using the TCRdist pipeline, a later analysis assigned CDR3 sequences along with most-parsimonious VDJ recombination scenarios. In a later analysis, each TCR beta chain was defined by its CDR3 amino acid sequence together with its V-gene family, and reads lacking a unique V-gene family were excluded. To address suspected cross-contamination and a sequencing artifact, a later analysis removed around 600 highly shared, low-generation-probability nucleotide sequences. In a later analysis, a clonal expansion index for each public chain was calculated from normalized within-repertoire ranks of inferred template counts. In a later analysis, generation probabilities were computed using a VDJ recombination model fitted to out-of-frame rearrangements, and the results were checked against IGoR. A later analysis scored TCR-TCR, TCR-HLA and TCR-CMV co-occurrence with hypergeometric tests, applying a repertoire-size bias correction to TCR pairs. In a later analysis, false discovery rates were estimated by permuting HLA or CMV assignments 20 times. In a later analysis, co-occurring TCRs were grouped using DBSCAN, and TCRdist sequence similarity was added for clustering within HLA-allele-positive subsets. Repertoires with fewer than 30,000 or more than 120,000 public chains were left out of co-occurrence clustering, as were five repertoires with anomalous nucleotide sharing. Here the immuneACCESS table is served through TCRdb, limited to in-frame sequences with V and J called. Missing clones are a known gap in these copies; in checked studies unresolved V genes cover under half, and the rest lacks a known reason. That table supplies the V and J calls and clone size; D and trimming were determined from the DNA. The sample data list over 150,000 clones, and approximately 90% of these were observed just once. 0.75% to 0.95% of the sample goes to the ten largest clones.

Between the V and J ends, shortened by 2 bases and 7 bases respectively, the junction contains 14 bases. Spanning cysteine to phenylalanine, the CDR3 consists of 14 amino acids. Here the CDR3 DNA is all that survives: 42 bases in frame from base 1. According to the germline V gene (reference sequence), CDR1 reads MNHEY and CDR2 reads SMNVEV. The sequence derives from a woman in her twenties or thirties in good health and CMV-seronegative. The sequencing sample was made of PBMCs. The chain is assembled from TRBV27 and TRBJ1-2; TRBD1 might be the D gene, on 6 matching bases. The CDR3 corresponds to CASSLGPGASGYTF. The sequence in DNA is TGTGCCAGCAGTTTAGGACCAGGGGCGAGTGGCTACACCTTC.